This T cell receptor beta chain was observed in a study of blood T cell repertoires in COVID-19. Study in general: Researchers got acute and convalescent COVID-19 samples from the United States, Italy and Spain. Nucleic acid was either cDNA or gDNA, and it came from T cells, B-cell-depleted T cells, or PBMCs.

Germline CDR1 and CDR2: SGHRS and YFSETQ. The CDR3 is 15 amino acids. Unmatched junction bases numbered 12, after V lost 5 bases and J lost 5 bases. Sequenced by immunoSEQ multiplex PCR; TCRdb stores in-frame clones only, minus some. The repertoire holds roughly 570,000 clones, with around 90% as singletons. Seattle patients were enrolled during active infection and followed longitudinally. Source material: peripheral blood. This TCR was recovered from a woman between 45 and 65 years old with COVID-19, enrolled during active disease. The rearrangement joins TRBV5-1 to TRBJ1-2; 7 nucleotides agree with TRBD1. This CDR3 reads CASRSGQAVSYGYTF. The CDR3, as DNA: TGCGCCAGCAGATCCGGACAGGCTGTTTCGTATGGCTACACCTTC.